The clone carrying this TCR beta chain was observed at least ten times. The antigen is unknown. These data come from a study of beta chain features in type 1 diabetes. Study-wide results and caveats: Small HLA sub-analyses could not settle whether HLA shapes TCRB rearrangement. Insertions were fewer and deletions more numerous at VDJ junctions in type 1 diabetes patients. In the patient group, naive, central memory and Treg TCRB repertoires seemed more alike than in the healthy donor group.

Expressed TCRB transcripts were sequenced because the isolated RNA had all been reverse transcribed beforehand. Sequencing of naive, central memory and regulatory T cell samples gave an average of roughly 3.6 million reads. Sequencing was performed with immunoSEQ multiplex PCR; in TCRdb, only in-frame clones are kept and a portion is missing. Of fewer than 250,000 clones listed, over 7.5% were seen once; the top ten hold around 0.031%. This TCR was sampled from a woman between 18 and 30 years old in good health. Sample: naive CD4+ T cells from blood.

CDR3 sequence: CASSPPTRDTQYF. Here the CDR3 DNA reads TGTGCCAGCTCACCACCGACTAGGGATACGCAGTATTTT. This sequence joins TRBV18 and TRBJ2-3, with D perhaps matching TRBD2 (6 bases). V was clipped by 0 bases and J by 6 bases, with 7 bases between them. Germline values: CDR1 KGHSH, CDR2 LQKENI. The CDR3 runs to 13 residues.